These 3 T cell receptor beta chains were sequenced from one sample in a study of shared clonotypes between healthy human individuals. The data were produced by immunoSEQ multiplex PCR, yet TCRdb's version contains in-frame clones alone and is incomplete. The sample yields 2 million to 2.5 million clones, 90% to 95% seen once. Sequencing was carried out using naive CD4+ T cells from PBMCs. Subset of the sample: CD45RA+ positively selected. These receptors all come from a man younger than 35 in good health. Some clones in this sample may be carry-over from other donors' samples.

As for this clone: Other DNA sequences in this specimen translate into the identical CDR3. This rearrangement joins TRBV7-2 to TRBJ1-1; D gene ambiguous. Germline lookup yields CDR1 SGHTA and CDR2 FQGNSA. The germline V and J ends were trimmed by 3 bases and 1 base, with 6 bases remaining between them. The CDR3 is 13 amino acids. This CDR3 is CASSFTSNTEAFF. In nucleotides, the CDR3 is TGTGCCAGCAGCTTCACCTCGAACACTGAAGCTTTCTTT.

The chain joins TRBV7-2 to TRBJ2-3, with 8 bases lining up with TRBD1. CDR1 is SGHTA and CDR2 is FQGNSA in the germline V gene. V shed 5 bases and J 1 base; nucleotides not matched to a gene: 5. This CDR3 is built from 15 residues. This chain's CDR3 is CASSRAGGGTDTQYF. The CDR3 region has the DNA TGTGCCAGCAGCAGGGCAGGGGGCGGCACAGATACGCAGTATTTT.

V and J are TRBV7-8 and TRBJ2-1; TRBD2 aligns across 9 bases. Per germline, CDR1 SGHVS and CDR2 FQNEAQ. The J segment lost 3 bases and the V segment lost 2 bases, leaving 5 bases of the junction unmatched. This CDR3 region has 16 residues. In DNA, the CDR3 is TGTGCCAGCAGCTTATTAGCGGGAGCAATCTACAATGAGCAGTTCTTC. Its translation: CASSLLAGAIYNEQFF. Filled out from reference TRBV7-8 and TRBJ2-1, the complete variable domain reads GAGVSQSPRYKVAKRGQDVALRCDPISGHVSLFWYQQALGQGPEFLTYFQNEAQLDKSGLPSDRFFAERPEGSVSTLKIQRTQQEDSAVYLCASSLLAGAIYNEQFFGPGTRLTVL.